Below, 8 T cell receptor beta chains from the same sample are listed, as sequenced in a study of T cell responses to AZD1222 COVID-19 vaccine. Using immunoSEQ multiplex PCR, the repertoire was profiled, and TCRdb retains in-frame clones only, with some absent. The table includes about 120,000 clones, 70% to 90% detected once. The source material was peripheral blood, sampled on day 0 of AZD1222 vaccination. Every receptor here comes from an adult in good health.

This rearrangement joins TRBV14 to TRBJ1-1; no firm D call. The CDR3 spans 12 residues. The V gene's germline CDR1 is SGHDN and CDR2 FVKESK. Between the trimmed V and J ends, which lost 1 base and 11 bases, there was a span of 11 bases. The CDR3 coding sequence is TGTGCCAGCAGCCAAGTCCAAAGTAGGGCTTTCTTT. Amino acids: CASSQVQSRAFF.

V and J are TRBV27 and TRBJ1-2; D ambiguous. Germline assignment: CDR1 MNHEY and CDR2 SMNVEV (reference sequence). The CDR3 loop spans 15 amino acids. V was trimmed by 6 bases and J by 5 bases, leaving 19 bases between them. Here the CDR3 reads CASSSNRAIGYGYTF. The CDR3 nucleotides read TGTGCCAGCAGCTCCAATAGGGCGATCGGGTATGGCTACACCTTC.

The chain links TRBV19 to TRBJ2-2; TRBD2 might be the D (6 bases). CDR3 length equals 15 residues. The V gene's germline CDR1 is LNHDA and CDR2 SQIVND (reference sequence). V lost 4 bases, J lost 8 bases, and 17 bases lay in between. This chain's CDR3 is CASSTLVYSGGELFF. The CDR3 nucleotides are TGTGCCAGTAGTACGTTGGTTTATAGCGGTGGGGAGCTGTTTTTT.

This clone was detected once. V and J are TRBV4-3 and TRBJ1-3; the D gene is possibly TRBD1 (6 bases). Trimming stripped 0 bases from V and 0 bases from J, with 15 bases between. Looked up from germline, CDR1 is LGHNA and CDR2 is YSLEER. There are 18 residues in the CDR3. In DNA, the CDR3 is TGCGCCAGCAGCCAAGAGGTAGGGGGATCAATCTCTGGAAACACCATATATTTT. Its translation is CASSQEVGGSISGNTIYF.

The count of this clone is one. The chain couples TRBV6-6 to TRBJ2-1, with D perhaps TRBD2 (5 bases). The V and J ends lost 2 bases and 10 bases respectively, with 15 bases between them. Germline V gene sequence: CDR1 MNHNY, CDR2 SVGAGI (reference sequence). The CDR3 spans 14 residues. The CDR3 DNA follows: TGTGCCAGCAGTTACAAGCGAATTTGGGAGGAGCAGTTCTTC. This translates into CASSYKRIWEEQFF.

The chain joins TRBV5-1 to TRBJ2-7, with TRBD2 matching over 11 bases. Looked up from germline, CDR1 is SGHRS and CDR2 is YFSETQ. CDR3 size: 16 residues. The junction had 14 bases not matched to a gene; V was cut back by 7 bases and J by 5 bases. CDR3 residues: CASRGTSGATSNEQYF. CDR3 coding DNA: TGCGCCAGCCGGGGGACTAGCGGCGCAACCTCTAACGAGCAGTACTTC.

This clone was picked up one time. V gene TRBV4-1 combines with J gene TRBJ1-1; D is uncertain. The CDR3 extends over 15 amino acids. Germline loops: CDR1 MGHRA, CDR2 YSYEKL. V was pared by 1 base and J by 0 bases, with 9 bases between. The CDR3 loop reads CASSQGESVNTEAFF. The DNA for the CDR3 is TGCGCCAGCAGCCAAGGGGAAAGCGTGAACACTGAAGCTTTCTTT.

This sequence joins TRBV5-1 and TRBJ1-6, with 9 nucleotides matching TRBD1. In germline, CDR1 is SGHRS, CDR2 YFSETQ. The CDR3 contains 18 residues. V shed 4 bases and J 5 bases; nucleotides not matched to a gene: 13. CDR3 in amino acids: CASSGGTGPTLDNSPLHF. CDR3 bases: TGCGCCAGCAGCGGCGGGACAGGGCCAACCTTGGATAATTCACCCCTCCACTTT.